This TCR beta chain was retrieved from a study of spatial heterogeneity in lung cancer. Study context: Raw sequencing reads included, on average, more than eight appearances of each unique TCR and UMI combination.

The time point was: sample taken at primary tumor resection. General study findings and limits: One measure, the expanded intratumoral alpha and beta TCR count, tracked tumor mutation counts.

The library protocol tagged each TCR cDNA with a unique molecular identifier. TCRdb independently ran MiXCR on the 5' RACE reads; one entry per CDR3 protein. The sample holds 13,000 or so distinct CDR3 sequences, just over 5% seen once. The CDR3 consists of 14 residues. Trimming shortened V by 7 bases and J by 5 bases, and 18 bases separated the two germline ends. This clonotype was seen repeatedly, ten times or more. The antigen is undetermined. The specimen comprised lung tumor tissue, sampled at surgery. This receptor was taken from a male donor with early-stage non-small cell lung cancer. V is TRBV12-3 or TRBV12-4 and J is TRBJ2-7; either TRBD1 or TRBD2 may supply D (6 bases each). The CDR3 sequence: CASTLRGAYNEQYF. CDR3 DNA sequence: TGTGCCAGCACCTTGAGGGGGGCGTACAACGAGCAGTACTTC.